The rows below give T cell receptor beta chains drawn from one sample of a study of blood T cell repertoires in COVID-19. The protocol was immunoSEQ multiplex PCR, while the TCRdb copy is restricted to in-frame clones and leaves out a portion. The table lists 55,000 to 75,000 clones, more than 60% of them singletons, with approximately 20% in the top ten. Sequencing used peripheral blood. The receptors derive from a human donor in a cohort sampled during active COVID-19. The conserved cysteine and the conserved F or W are not part of the CDR3 here. Size is stated for part of the rows, as once, few or many counts, or as a class when the clone is expanded.

v_gene	abundance	j_gene	CDR3aa
TRBV5-1	NA	TRBJ2-1	ASSLEGQGGNEQF
TRBV4-2	NA	TRBJ2-7	ASSQDYSSYEQY
TRBV4-1	NA	TRBJ2-1	ASSQAFGGAGEQF
TRBV3-1/TRBV3-2	once	TRBJ2-1	ASSQFLPTSGSYNEQF
TRBV6-2/TRBV6-3	NA	TRBJ2-7	ASSYPGTGYPHEQY
TRBV19	NA	TRBJ1-3	ASSMRYSGNTIY
TRBV7-2	NA	TRBJ2-3	ASSLSGQGAPDTQY
TRBV6-1	NA	TRBJ1-5	ASSEVRGSYQPQH
TRBV24-1	NA	TRBJ2-1	ATSDTTGTSGRDEQF
TRBV28	many	TRBJ1-1	ASSSGKWNTEAF
TRBV3-1/TRBV3-2	once	TRBJ2-7	ASSQGGQINEQY
TRBV6-5	few	TRBJ1-6	ASRESLNSPLH
TRBV5-6	NA	TRBJ2-1	ASTRQGNNEQF
TRBV9	NA	TRBJ2-5	ASSPGRQSQETQY
TRBV10-3	NA	TRBJ2-2	ATSYSGSDTGELF
TRBV6-5	once	TRBJ1-1	ASTQGRFMNTEAF
TRBV5-1	few	TRBJ2-7	ASSSSPGTVNYEQY
TRBV29-1	NA	TRBJ1-5	SGTQGAGQPQH
TRBV19	NA	TRBJ2-5	ASSITGMETQY
TRBV7-2	NA	TRBJ1-1	ASSSQTGLNTEAF
TRBV7-2	NA	TRBJ1-6	ASSSQYSPLH
TRBV5-6	NA	TRBJ2-7	ASSTLGYIEQY
TRBV18	NA	TRBJ2-7	ASSPDRGTYEQY
TRBV7-2	NA	TRBJ2-1	ASSKDRPNEQF
TRBV11-2	NA	TRBJ1-6	ASSTRGGGTGNSPLH
TRBV28	NA	TRBJ1-2	VGGDSRGYGYT
TRBV7-9	few	TRBJ2-3	ASGERSTDTQY
TRBV5-1	NA	TRBJ1-3	ASSLESGNTIY
TRBV9	NA	TRBJ2-7	ASSPGGVARWGEQY
TRBV7-4	NA	TRBJ1-4	ASSPGGRGSEKLF
TRBV5-1	NA	TRBJ1-4	ASRLSGVTNEKLF
TRBV7-2	NA	TRBJ2-7	ASSVQGATFDEQY
TRBV18	NA	TRBJ1-4	ASSPPNRANEKLF
TRBV9	NA	TRBJ1-6	ASSRDQGFSPLH
TRBV5-4	NA	TRBJ2-1	ASREGSSYNEQF
TRBV9	NA	TRBJ2-2	ASSSRISGELF
TRBV20-1	NA	TRBJ2-1	SASALGLLPQEQF
TRBV7-8	NA	TRBJ2-1	ASSFDQIPYNEQF
TRBV7-8	once	TRBJ2-7	ASAAGTGGIEQY